These 21 T cell receptor beta chains originate from one sample sequenced in a study of blood T cell repertoires in COVID-19. Clones were read by immunoSEQ multiplex PCR, and TCRdb kept only the in-frame ones, dropping some. The table has 450,000 to 500,000 clones, over 75% seen once. The specimen was peripheral blood. These receptors originate from a human donor in a cohort sampled during active COVID-19.

The chain recombines TRBV4-1 with TRBJ2-5; tentative D call: TRBD2 (5 bases). The CDR3 loop spans 15 amino acids. Germline CDR1 MGHRA, CDR2 YSYEKL. Trimming stripped 0 bases from V and 4 bases from J, with 12 bases between. The DNA of the CDR3 is TGCGCCAGCAGCCAAGATAGGCAGGCGGGAGAGACCCAGTACTTC. It specifies CASSQDRQAGETQYF.

The rearrangement links TRBV4-3 to TRBJ2-2; 12 bases line up with TRBD2. The CDR3 totals 16 residues. V shed 0 bases and J 6 bases; nucleotides not matched to a gene: 2. CDR1 and CDR2 (germline): LGHNA, YSLEER. The CDR3 DNA sequence: TGCGCCAGCAGCCAAGAACTAGCGGGAGGAGCCGGGGAGCTGTTTTTT. This encodes CASSQELAGGAGELFF.

The rearrangement links TRBV7-2 to TRBJ2-2; weak D call: TRBD1 (6 bases). Germline V gene sequence: CDR1 SGHTA, CDR2 FQGNSA. The V gene lost 5 bases and the J gene lost 6 bases, with 22 bases spanning the gap. The CDR3 contains 17 residues. The DNA of the CDR3 is TGTGCCAGCAGCGTTGAGGGGGTTGGGTTGCCGTCCGGGGAGCTGTTTTTT. Translation: CASSVEGVGLPSGELFF.

This chain links TRBV11-2 with TRBJ1-2; D is possibly TRBD1 (6 bases). The length of the CDR3 is 16 residues. Germline lookup yields CDR1 SGHAT and CDR2 FQNNGV. Deletions cut 5 bases from V and 4 bases from J, with 20 bases between. The CDR3 coding sequence is TGTGCCAGCAGCCCCGGCGGGCCAGGGGCTTTCTATGGCTACACCTTC. Translation: CASSPGGPGAFYGYTF.

This chain uses TRBV2 with TRBJ1-1; no definite D call. Trimming stripped 6 bases from V and 1 base from J, with 15 bases between. The CDR3 has 15 amino acids. CDR1 and CDR2 (germline): SNHLY, FYNNEI. This CDR3 is CASSLERAENTEAFF. For the CDR3, the DNA is TGTGCCAGCAGCCTAGAGAGGGCTGAGAACACTGAAGCTTTCTTT.

The chain employs TRBV9 and TRBJ1-4, with D perhaps matching TRBD1 (5 bases). V lost 6 bases, J lost 3 bases, and 12 bases lay in between. The length of the CDR3 is 14 residues. Germline-derived CDR1 and CDR2 are SGDLS and YYNGEE. Written as DNA, the CDR3 is TGTGCCAGCAAAGGGGCTACCCCTAATGAAAAACTGTTTTTT. This gives the protein CASKGATPNEKLFF.

This sequence joins TRBV19 and TRBJ1-3; D unclear. The CDR3 loop spans 18 amino acids. CDR1 is LNHDA, CDR2 SQIVND, per germline (reference sequence). Between the trimmed V and J ends, which lost 7 bases and 4 bases, there was a span of 26 bases. The CDR3 reads CASIDGGRRLFEGNTIYF. The CDR3 region has the DNA TGTGCCAGTATAGACGGAGGACGGCGGCTCTTTGAGGGAAACACCATATATTTT.

This sequence joins TRBV5-6 and TRBJ2-7; D may be TRBD1 (7 bases). Germline CDR1 SGHDT, CDR2 YYEEEE. The CDR3 loop spans 17 amino acids. With 1 base removed from V and 2 bases from J, the gap between germline ends came to 19 bases. The CDR3 bases are TGTGCCAGCAGCTTGAGGACAGGCAGTCGGGGGACCTACGAGCAGTACTTC. Its translation is CASSLRTGSRGTYEQYF.

J is TRBJ2-1 and V is TRBV28; 7 bases align to TRBD2. Germline CDR1 reads MDHEN; CDR2 reads SYDVKM. V dropped 6 bases and J dropped 3; count of bases not matched to a gene: 8. This CDR3 is built from 15 residues. CDR3 coding DNA: TGTGCCAGCAGGAGCGGGGCCCCTTACTACAATGAGCAGTTCTTC. This gives the protein CASRSGAPYYNEQFF.

The rearrangement links TRBV25-1 to TRBJ1-1, with D possibly matching TRBD1 (6 bases). The germline V gene encodes CDR1 MGHDK and CDR2 SYGVNS. Trimming shortened V by 7 bases and J by 1 base, and 13 bases separated the two germline ends. The CDR3 sequence is 14 residues long. The chain's CDR3 is CASTSRGQNTEAFF. The CDR3, as DNA: TGTGCCAGCACCTCCCGGGGACAGAACACTGAAGCTTTCTTT.

The chain joins TRBV6-2 or TRBV6-3 to TRBJ2-5, with 13 bases identical to TRBD2. After removal of 6 bases from V and 4 bases from J, the junction contained 8 bases not matched to a gene. The CDR3 has 16 amino acids. Germline V gene lookup returns CDR1 MNHEY and CDR2 SVGEGT. The CDR3 loop reads CASSQGLAGDRETQYF. For the CDR3, the DNA is TGTGCCAGCAGCCAAGGACTAGCGGGAGATAGAGAGACCCAGTACTTC.

The rearrangement links TRBV3-1 (or the pseudogene TRBV3-2) to TRBJ2-1; 9 nucleotides match TRBD2. This CDR3 contains 16 residues. V lost 4 bases and J lost 3; bases outside the gene matches: 7. Germline V gives CDR1 LGHDT, CDR2 YNNKEL (reference sequence). CDR3 sequence: CASSRRASGVYNEQFF. The DNA of the CDR3 is TGTGCCAGCAGCCGCCGGGCTAGCGGGGTCTACAATGAGCAGTTCTTC.

Only a few counts were recorded for this clone. V is TRBV4-1 and J is TRBJ1-3; TRBD1 aligns across 8 bases. Germline lookup yields CDR1 MGHRA and CDR2 YSYEKL. This CDR3 comprises 15 residues. Trimming at V came to 3 bases and at J to 3 bases, leaving 4 bases not matched to a gene. This chain's CDR3 is CASSQTGDDGNTIYF. CDR3 nucleotides: TGCGCCAGCAGCCAGACAGGGGACGATGGAAACACCATATATTTT.

This sequence joins TRBV11-3 and TRBJ2-1, with 12 nucleotides matching TRBD2. With 5 bases clipped from V and 0 bases from J, the junction kept 11 bases outside the gene matches. CDR1 SGHNT and CDR2 YENEEA come from the germline V gene. The CDR3 has 19 residues. CDR3 sequence reads: CASSVTSGSSLSSYNEQFF. The CDR3 region has the DNA TGTGCCAGCAGCGTGACTAGCGGGAGCTCCCTTTCCTCCTACAATGAGCAGTTCTTC.

Only a few counts were recorded for this clone. The gene calls are TRBV5-1 and TRBJ1-1; 8 bases are shared with TRBD1. The CDR3 is 17 residues long. Losses at the gene ends were 0 bases for V and 3 bases for J; bases not matched to a gene: 10. Germline assignment: CDR1 SGHRS and CDR2 YFSETQ. The CDR3 coding sequence is TGCGCCAGCAGCTTGGACGTCCAGGGGGCGATCGACACTGAAGCTTTCTTT. Encoded protein: CASSLDVQGAIDTEAFF.

V and J are TRBV7-9 and TRBJ1-4; D possibly corresponds to TRBD1 (6 bases). This CDR3 spans 14 amino acids. CDR1 and CDR2 (germline): SEHNR, FQNEAQ (reference sequence). Trimming removed 1 base from V and 3 bases from J, with 6 bases in between. The CDR3 protein is CASSLGQANEKLFF. The CDR3 region has the DNA TGTGCCAGCAGCTTAGGACAGGCTAATGAAAAACTGTTTTTT.

This chain links TRBV28 with TRBJ2-5, with D maybe TRBD1 (6 bases). The CDR3 has 14 residues. Trimming removed 6 bases from V and 3 bases from J, with 14 bases in between. Looked up from germline, CDR1 is MDHEN and CDR2 is SYDVKM. The CDR3 DNA is TGTGCCAGCAGCCCCCAGAGGGGGAAAGAGACCCAGTACTTC. Encoded protein: CASSPQRGKETQYF.

The chain is built from TRBV11-2 and TRBJ2-1; 8 positions match TRBD1. CDR1 is SGHAT, CDR2 FQNNGV, per germline. Unmatched junction bases numbered 3, after V lost 2 bases and J lost 3 bases. The CDR3 runs 15 residues. For the CDR3, the DNA is TGTGCCAGCAGCTTATTACAGGGGGGCTACAATGAGCAGTTCTTC. Translating gives CASSLLQGGYNEQFF.

This clone was seen a single time. The chain has TRBV15 and TRBJ2-1; 11 positions agree with TRBD2. In germline, CDR1 is LNHNV, CDR2 YYDKDF (reference sequence). V was pared by 3 bases and J by 9 bases, with 10 bases of the junction left unmatched. The CDR3 runs 16 residues. The CDR3 DNA is TGTGCCACCAGCAGGGACTCGGGACTAGCGGAATTTGAGCAGTTCTTC. Translated: CATSRDSGLAEFEQFF.

The V gene is TRBV9, the J gene TRBJ1-4; D is possibly TRBD1 (5 bases). Germline V gene lookup returns CDR1 SGDLS and CDR2 YYNGEE. The CDR3 has 15 amino acids. V lost 4 bases and J lost 0, with 10 bases in between. CDR3 residues: CASSPGGATNEKLFF. CDR3 sequence (DNA): TGTGCCAGCAGCCCCGGGGGGGCAACTAATGAAAAACTGTTTTTT.

This clone was counted once. This chain links TRBV14 with TRBJ1-2; D remains unclear. The CDR3 contains 13 residues. V shed 5 bases and J shed 8 bases, with 15 bases lying between them. Germline V lookup: CDR1 SGHDN, CDR2 FVKESK. The CDR3 region is CASSSLSRLGYTF. CDR3 bases: TGTGCCAGCAGCTCCTTAAGCCGGTTGGGCTACACCTTC. Combining the CDR3 with reference TRBV14 and TRBJ1-2 gives the whole variable domain EAGVTQFPSHSVIEKGQTVTLRCDPISGHDNLYWYRRVMGKEIKFLLHFVKESKQDESGMPNNRFLAERTGGTYSTLKVQPAELEDSGVYFCASSSLSRLGYTFGSGTRLTVV.